These 18 T cell receptor beta chains originate from one sample sequenced in a study of graft-versus-host responses after intestinal transplantation. These receptors have no identified antigens. Repertoires were generated with immunoSEQ multiplex PCR, while TCRdb's copy carries only in-frame clones and drops some. The repertoire holds 85,000 to 100,000 clones, with around 92% as singletons. The sample was unstimulated CD8+ T cells sorted from spleen or lymph node cells, taken before transplant. These receptor sequences come from a human donor who was the organ donor for an intestinal transplant.

This chain joins TRBV28 and TRBJ2-2, with D perhaps matching TRBD2 (6 bases). The length of the CDR3 is 15 residues. CDR1 is MDHEN and CDR2 is SYDVKM in the germline V gene. The V end lost 4 bases, the J end lost 0 bases, and 9 bases lay between the germline ends. The CDR3 DNA follows: TGTGCCAGCAGTTGGGAGGCCACGAACACCGGGGAGCTGTTTTTT. Amino acid sequence: CASSWEATNTGELFF.

The genes are TRBV6-4 and TRBJ2-1, with 7 bases matching TRBD2. Germline V gives CDR1 MRHNA, CDR2 SNTAGT. The CDR3 covers 15 residues. The V gene end was trimmed by 3 bases and the J gene end by 4 bases; junction bases not matched to a gene: 6. The CDR3 sequence: CASSESGGNYNEQFF. In DNA, the CDR3 is TGTGCCAGCAGTGAATCGGGGGGAAATTACAATGAGCAGTTCTTC.

This rearrangement joins TRBV5-1 to TRBJ2-3; 12 nucleotides agree with TRBD2. CDR1 is SGHRS, CDR2 YFSETQ, per germline. The ends lost 1 base at V and 5 bases at J; junction bases unmatched: 5. The CDR3 extends over 16 amino acids. Here the CDR3 reads CASSLTSGGPGDTQYF. Here the CDR3 DNA reads TGCGCCAGCAGCTTGACTAGCGGGGGGCCTGGAGATACGCAGTATTTT.

The chain carries TRBV30 and TRBJ1-1; the D gene is possibly TRBD1 (6 bases). This CDR3 contains 13 residues. Trimming stripped 1 base from V and 1 base from J, with 7 bases between. Germline CDR1 GTSNPN, CDR2 SVGIG (reference sequence). CDR3 in amino acids: CAWSGGQNTEAFF. CDR3 bases: TGTGCCTGGAGTGGGGGACAGAACACTGAAGCTTTCTTT. The full variable domain, completed using reference TRBV30 and TRBJ1-1, is SQTIHQWPATLVQPVGSPLSLECTVEGTSNPNLYWYRQAAGRGLQLLFYSVGIGQISSEVPQNLSASRPQDRQFILSSKKLLLSDSGFYLCAWSGGQNTEAFFGQGTRLTVV.

The chain joins TRBV11-2 to TRBJ1-4, with a weak D call TRBD1 (5 bases). CDR3 length: 17 residues. Trimming removed 0 bases at V and 8 bases at J, with 19 bases between. Germline loops: CDR1 SGHAT, CDR2 FQNNGV. The DNA of the CDR3 is TGTGCCAGCAGCTTAGATGACTATGGGGGACGGGAGGAAAAACTGTTTTTT. It is translated as CASSLDDYGGREEKLFF.

The V gene is TRBV5-8, the J gene TRBJ2-7; D unclear. This CDR3 is built from 13 residues. The germline gives CDR1 SGHTS, CDR2 YDEGEE. V dropped 0 bases and J dropped 3 bases, with 7 bases sitting between them. CDR3 coding DNA: TGTGCCAGCAGCTTGGGACAACTCTACGAGCAGTACTTC. Encoded protein: CASSLGQLYEQYF.

CDR3 sequence (DNA): TGTGCCAGCAGTTTATCTGGAGGGGCATCCTACAATGAGCAGTTCTTC. Translating gives CASSLSGGASYNEQFF. The J gene is TRBJ2-1, the V gene TRBV27; D may be TRBD2 (6 bases). The germline V gene encodes CDR1 MNHEY and CDR2 SMNVEV (reference sequence). V lost 0 bases to trimming and J lost 1 base, with 10 bases between them. The CDR3 spans 16 residues.

The chain uses TRBV9 and TRBJ1-1; a possible D gene is TRBD1 (5 bases). Germline-derived CDR1 and CDR2 are SGDLS and YYNGEE. CDR3 size: 16 residues. The germline V and J ends were trimmed by 1 base and 3 bases, with 16 bases remaining between them. CDR3 region: CASSVNYRGKYTEAFF. The CDR3, as DNA: TGTGCCAGCAGCGTAAATTATAGGGGCAAATACACTGAAGCTTTCTTT.

The chain links TRBV20-1 to TRBJ1-2; D gene uncertain. Between the trimmed V and J ends, which lost 6 bases and 6 bases, there was a span of 11 bases. CDR1 and CDR2 (germline): DFQATT, SNEGSKA (reference sequence). This CDR3 is built from 11 residues. The CDR3 DNA reads as TGCAGTGCCGACGGAGGGAATGGCTACACCTTC. Protein: CSADGGNGYTF.

The chain recombines TRBV6-5 with TRBJ2-5; 7 bases are shared with TRBD2. Per germline, CDR1 MNHEY and CDR2 SVGAGI. CDR3 length: 16 amino acids. The trim removed 2 bases at V and 2 bases at J, leaving 8 bases unmatched. CDR3: CASSYPNAGEQETQYF. CDR3 nucleotide sequence: TGTGCCAGCAGTTACCCCAATGCGGGAGAGCAAGAGACCCAGTACTTC.

The rearrangement joins TRBV30 to TRBJ2-1; 9 bases line up with TRBD2. V was clipped by 2 bases and J by 2 bases; unmatched bases: 4. Per germline, CDR1 GTSNPN and CDR2 SVGIG (reference sequence). The CDR3 extends over 15 amino acids. This CDR3 is CAWSPLAGAYNEQFF. CDR3 DNA: TGTGCCTGGAGTCCATTAGCGGGAGCCTACAATGAGCAGTTCTTC.

This chain connects TRBV28 to TRBJ1-4, with 8 bases that match TRBD1. The CDR3 extends over 17 amino acids. The trim removed 1 base at V and 4 bases at J, leaving 8 bases unmatched. Germline values: CDR1 MDHEN, CDR2 SYDVKM. The CDR3 sequence: CASSLFGQGARNEKLFF. The CDR3 nucleotides are TGTGCCAGCAGTTTATTCGGGCAGGGGGCTCGTAATGAAAAACTGTTTTTT.

V usage is TRBV4-1 and J usage is TRBJ2-5; D might be TRBD2 (6 bases). The germline CDR1 and CDR2 sequences are MGHRA and YSYEKL. This CDR3 has 14 residues. Trimming removed 6 bases at V and 5 bases at J, with 16 bases between. The CDR3 nucleotides are TGCGCCAGCAGAGATACCGGGAGTCGGGAGACCCAGTACTTC. It specifies CASRDTGSRETQYF.

This sequence joins TRBV5-6 and TRBJ1-2; D not resolved. The V gene's germline CDR1 is SGHDT and CDR2 YYEEEE. CDR3 size: 14 residues. V was trimmed by 3 bases and J by 4 bases, leaving 13 bases between them. Written as DNA, the CDR3 is TGTGCCAGCAGCTCGATTGTGCGCGCCTATGGCTACACCTTC. Its protein is CASSSIVRAYGYTF.

The V and J genes are TRBV27 and TRBJ2-1; a possible D gene is TRBD2 (5 bases). Germline CDR1 is MNHEY and CDR2 is SMNVEV (reference sequence). Trimming left V 5 bases short and J 8 bases short, with 10 bases between. This CDR3 contains 12 residues. This CDR3 is CASSRGDDEQFF. The CDR3 DNA follows: TGTGCCAGCAGTCGGGGAGATGATGAGCAGTTCTTC.

The chain is built from TRBV29-1 and TRBJ2-7; 7 positions match TRBD2. The V and J ends lost 7 bases and 0 bases, in that order; junction bases with no gene match: 6. The CDR3 totals 13 residues. The germline gives CDR1 SQVTM, CDR2 ANQGSEA. CDR3 nucleotides: TGCAGCGCCGCTAGCGGAGACTCCTACGAGCAGTACTTC. Translated, it gives CSAASGDSYEQYF.

This rearrangement joins TRBV5-4 to TRBJ1-3; no clear D gene. Trimming took off 2 bases at V and 4 bases at J, with 10 bases between the two ends. Germline V lookup: CDR1 SGHNT, CDR2 YYREEE (reference sequence). The CDR3 consists of 14 residues. This CDR3 is CASSFEGTGNTIYF. CDR3 DNA sequence: TGTGCCAGCAGCTTTGAGGGAACGGGAAACACCATATATTTT.

This rearrangement joins TRBV6-4 to TRBJ2-2, with 14 nucleotides matching TRBD2. The germline gives CDR1 MRHNA, CDR2 SNTAGT. Germline trimming cut 6 bases from V and 5 bases from J; bases unmatched to any gene: 5. CDR3 length equals 16 residues. This chain's CDR3 is CASSRLAGGQTGELFF. The CDR3 region has the DNA TGTGCCAGCAGCCGACTAGCGGGGGGGCAAACCGGGGAGCTGTTTTTT.